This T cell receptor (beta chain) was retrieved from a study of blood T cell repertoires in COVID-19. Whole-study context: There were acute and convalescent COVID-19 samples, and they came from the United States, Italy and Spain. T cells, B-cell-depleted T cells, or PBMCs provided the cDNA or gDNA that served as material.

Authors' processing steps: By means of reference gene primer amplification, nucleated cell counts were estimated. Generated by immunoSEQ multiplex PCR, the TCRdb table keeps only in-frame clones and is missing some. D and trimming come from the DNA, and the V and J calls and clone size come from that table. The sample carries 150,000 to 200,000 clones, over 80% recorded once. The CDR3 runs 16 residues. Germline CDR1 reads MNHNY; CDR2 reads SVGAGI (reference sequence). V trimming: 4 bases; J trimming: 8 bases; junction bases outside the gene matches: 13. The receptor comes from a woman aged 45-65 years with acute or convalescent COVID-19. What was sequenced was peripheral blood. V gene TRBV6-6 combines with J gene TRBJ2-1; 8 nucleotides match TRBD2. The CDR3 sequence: CASSSRLAGTIDEQFF. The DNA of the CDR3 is TGTGCCAGCAGTTCCCGGCTAGCGGGTACGATCGATGAGCAGTTCTTC.